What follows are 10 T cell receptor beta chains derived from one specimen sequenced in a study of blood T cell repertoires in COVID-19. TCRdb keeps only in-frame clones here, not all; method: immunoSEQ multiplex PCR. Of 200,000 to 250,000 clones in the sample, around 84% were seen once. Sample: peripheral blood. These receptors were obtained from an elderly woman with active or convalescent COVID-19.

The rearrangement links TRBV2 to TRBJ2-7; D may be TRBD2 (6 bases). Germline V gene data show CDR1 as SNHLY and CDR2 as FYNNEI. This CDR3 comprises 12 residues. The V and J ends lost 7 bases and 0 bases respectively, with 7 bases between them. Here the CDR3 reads CASKEGSYEQYF. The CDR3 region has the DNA TGTGCCAGCAAGGAGGGCTCCTACGAGCAGTACTTC.

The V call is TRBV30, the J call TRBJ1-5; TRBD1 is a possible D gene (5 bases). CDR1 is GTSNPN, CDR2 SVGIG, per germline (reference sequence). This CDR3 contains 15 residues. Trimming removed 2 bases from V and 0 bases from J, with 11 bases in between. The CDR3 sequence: CAWSPGHGSNQPQHF. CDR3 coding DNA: TGTGCCTGGAGTCCAGGGCATGGTAGCAATCAGCCCCAGCATTTT. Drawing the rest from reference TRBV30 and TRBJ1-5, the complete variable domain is SQTIHQWPATLVQPVGSPLSLECTVEGTSNPNLYWYRQAAGRGLQLLFYSVGIGQISSEVPQNLSASRPQDRQFILSSKKLLLSDSGFYLCAWSPGHGSNQPQHFGDGTRLSIL.

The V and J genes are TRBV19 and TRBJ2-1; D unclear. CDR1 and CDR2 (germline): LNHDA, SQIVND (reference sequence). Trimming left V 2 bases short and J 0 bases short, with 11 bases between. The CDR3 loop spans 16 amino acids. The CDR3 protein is CASSIRRSSSYNEQFF. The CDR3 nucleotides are TGTGCCAGTAGTATACGGCGGAGCAGCTCCTACAATGAGCAGTTCTTC.

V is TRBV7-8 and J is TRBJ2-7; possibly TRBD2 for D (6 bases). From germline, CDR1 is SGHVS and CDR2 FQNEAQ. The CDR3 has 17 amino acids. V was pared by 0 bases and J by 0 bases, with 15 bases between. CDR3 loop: CASSLASGGSSSYEQYF. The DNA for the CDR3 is TGTGCCAGCAGCTTAGCATCCGGGGGTTCCAGCTCCTACGAGCAGTACTTC.

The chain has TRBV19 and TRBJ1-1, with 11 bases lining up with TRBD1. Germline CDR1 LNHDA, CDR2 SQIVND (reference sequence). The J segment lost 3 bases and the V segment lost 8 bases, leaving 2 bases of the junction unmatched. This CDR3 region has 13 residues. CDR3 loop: CASGQGADTEAFF. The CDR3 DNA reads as TGTGCCAGTGGACAGGGGGCTGACACTGAAGCTTTCTTT.

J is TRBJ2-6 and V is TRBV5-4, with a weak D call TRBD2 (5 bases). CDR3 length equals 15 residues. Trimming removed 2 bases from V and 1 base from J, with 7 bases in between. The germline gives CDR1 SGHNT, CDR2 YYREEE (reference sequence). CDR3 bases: TGTGCCAGCAGCTTAGAGGGTTCTGGGGCCAACGTCCTGACTTTC. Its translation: CASSLEGSGANVLTF.

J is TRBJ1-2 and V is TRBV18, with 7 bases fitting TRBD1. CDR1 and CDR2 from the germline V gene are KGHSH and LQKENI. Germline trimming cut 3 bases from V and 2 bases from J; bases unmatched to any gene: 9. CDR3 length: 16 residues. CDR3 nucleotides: TGTGCCAGCTCACCGATAACACAGGGGATAAACTATGGCTACACCTTC. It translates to CASSPITQGINYGYTF.

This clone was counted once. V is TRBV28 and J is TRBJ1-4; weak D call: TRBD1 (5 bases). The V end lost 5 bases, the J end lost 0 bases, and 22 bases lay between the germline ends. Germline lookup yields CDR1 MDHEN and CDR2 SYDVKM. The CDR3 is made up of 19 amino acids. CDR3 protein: CASSPSPGTYFATNEKLFF. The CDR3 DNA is TGTGCCAGCAGTCCCTCTCCCGGGACTTACTTTGCAACTAATGAAAAACTGTTTTTT.

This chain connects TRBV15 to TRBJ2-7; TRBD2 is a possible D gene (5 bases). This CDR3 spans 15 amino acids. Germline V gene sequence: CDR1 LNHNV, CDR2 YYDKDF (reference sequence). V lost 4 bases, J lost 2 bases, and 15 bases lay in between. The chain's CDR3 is CATSTHGKQTYEQYF. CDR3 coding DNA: TGTGCCACCAGCACACACGGGAAACAAACCTACGAGCAGTACTTC.

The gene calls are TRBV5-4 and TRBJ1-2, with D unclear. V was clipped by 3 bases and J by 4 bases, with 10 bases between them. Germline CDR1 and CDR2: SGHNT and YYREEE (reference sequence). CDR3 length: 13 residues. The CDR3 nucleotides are TGTGCCAGCAGCTCCCCGGGTGGCTATGGCTACACCTTC. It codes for CASSSPGGYGYTF.